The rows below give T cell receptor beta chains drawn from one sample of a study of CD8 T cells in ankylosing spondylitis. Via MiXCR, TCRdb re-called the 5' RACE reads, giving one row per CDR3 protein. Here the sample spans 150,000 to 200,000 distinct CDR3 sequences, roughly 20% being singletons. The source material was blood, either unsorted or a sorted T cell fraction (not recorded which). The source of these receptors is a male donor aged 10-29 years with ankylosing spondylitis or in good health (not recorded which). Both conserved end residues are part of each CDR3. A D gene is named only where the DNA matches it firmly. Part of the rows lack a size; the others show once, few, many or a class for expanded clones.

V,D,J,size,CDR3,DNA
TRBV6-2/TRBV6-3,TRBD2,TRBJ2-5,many,CASSYGLAGPQYF,TGTGCCAGCAGTTACGGACTAGCGGGACCCCAGTACTTC
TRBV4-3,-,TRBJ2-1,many,CASSQIGREPYNEQFF,TGCGCCAGCAGCCAAATCGGCCGCGAACCCTACAATGAGCAGTTCTTC
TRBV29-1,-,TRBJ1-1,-,CSVAWADTEAFF,TGCAGCGTTGCCTGGGCGGACACTGAAGCTTTCTTT
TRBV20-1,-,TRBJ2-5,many,CTGTGMGFRETQYF,TGCACCGGGACGGGGATGGGCTTTAGAGAGACCCAGTACTTC
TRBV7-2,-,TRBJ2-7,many,CASSSPGGARYEQYF,TGTGCCAGCAGCTCCCCAGGGGGGGCCCGCTACGAGCAGTACTTC
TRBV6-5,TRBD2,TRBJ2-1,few,CASSQAAGGFYNEQFF,TGTGCCAGCAGCCAAGCAGCGGGAGGGTTCTACAATGAGCAGTTCTTC
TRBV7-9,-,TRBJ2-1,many,CASSEHLHNEQFF,TGTGCCAGCAGCGAACACCTACACAATGAGCAGTTCTTC
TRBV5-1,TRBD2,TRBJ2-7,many,CASRLAGSSYEQYF,TGCGCCAGCAGACTAGCGGGGAGCTCCTACGAGCAGTACTTC
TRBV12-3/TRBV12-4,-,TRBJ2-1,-,CASRPPGPEQFF,TGTGCCAGCAGACCACCTGGCCCTGAGCAGTTCTTC
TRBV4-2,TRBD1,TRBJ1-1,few,CASSQADRDDTEAFF,TGTGCCAGCAGCCAAGCCGACAGGGATGACACTGAAGCTTTCTTT
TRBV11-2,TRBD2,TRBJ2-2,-,CASSSQGGRNTGELFF,TGTGCCAGCAGCTCCCAGGGCGGGAGGAACACCGGGGAGCTGTTTTTT
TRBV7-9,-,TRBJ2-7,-,CASSLSQRSHEQYF,TGTGCCAGCAGCTTGAGTCAGAGGTCCCACGAGCAGTACTTC
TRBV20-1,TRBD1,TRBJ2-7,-,CSANSGTARLYTYEQYF,TGCAGTGCGAATTCCGGGACAGCAAGACTTTACACGTACGAGCAGTACTTC
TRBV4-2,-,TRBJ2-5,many,CASSLNYKETQYF,TGTGCCAGCAGCCTAAATTACAAGGAGACCCAGTACTTC
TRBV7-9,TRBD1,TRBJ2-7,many,CASSSYSWTGGDYEQYF,TGTGCCAGCAGCTCCTACTCTTGGACAGGGGGCGACTACGAGCAGTACTTC
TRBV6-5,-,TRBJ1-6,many,CASSYSVGNSPLHF,TGTGCCAGCAGTTATTCAGTGGGGAATTCACCCCTCCACTTT
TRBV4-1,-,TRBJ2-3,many,CASSQERVRGDTQYF,TGCGCCAGCAGCCAAGAACGTGTGCGAGGGGATACGCAGTATTTT
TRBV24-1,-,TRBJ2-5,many,CATSDQGLETQYF,TGTGCCACCAGTGACCAGGGGCTAGAGACCCAGTACTTC
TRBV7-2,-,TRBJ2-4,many,CASSFFPPPGLNIQYF,TGTGCCAGCAGCTTTTTTCCCCCCCCCGGCCTTAACATTCAGTACTTC
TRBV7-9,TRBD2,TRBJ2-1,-,CASSVTSGRLSGNEQFF,TGTGCCAGCAGCGTTACTAGCGGGAGGCTTTCGGGCAATGAGCAGTTCTTC
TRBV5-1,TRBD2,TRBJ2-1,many,CASSFTSGRDNEQFF,TGCGCCAGCAGCTTTACTAGCGGGAGGGACAATGAGCAGTTCTTC
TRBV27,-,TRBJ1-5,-,CASSSRDPFVRHF,TGTGCCAGCAGTTCTCGGGATCCTTTCGTACGGCATTTT
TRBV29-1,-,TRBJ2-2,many,CSVAGTNTGELFF,TGCAGCGTTGCAGGGACGAACACCGGGGAGCTGTTTTTT
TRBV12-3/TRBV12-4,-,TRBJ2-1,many,CASSLETAYNEQFF,TGTGCCAGCAGTTTAGAAACGGCCTACAATGAGCAGTTCTTC
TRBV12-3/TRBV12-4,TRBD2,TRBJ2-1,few,CASRPGLAGDNEQFF,TGTGCCAGCAGACCGGGACTAGCGGGGGACAATGAGCAGTTCTTC
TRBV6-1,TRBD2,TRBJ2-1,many,CASSEGAGGPNEQFF,TGTGCCAGCAGTGAAGGGGCGGGAGGCCCAAATGAGCAGTTCTTC
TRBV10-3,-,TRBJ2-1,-,CAISEGNEQFF,TGTGCCATCAGTGAGGGTAATGAGCAGTTCTTC
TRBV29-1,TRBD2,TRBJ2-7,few,CSVRGLADSYEQYF,TGCAGCGTTAGAGGACTAGCGGATTCCTACGAGCAGTACTTC
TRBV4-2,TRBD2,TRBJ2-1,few,CASSQDFGLAGGSYNEQFF,TGTGCCAGCAGCCAAGATTTCGGACTAGCGGGAGGGTCCTACAATGAGCAGTTCTTC
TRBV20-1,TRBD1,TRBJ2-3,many,CSASDRGGTDTQYF,TGCAGTGCTAGCGACAGGGGGGGCACAGATACGCAGTATTTT
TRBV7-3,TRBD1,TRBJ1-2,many,CASSQSGQGASGYTF,TGTGCCAGCAGCCAATCAGGACAGGGGGCAAGTGGCTACACCTTC
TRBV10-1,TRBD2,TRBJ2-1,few,CASRPSGRTDNEQFF,TGCGCCAGCAGACCTAGCGGGAGAACGGACAATGAGCAGTTCTTC
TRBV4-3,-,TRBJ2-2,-,CASTDAGTSTGELFF,TGCGCCAGCACCGACGCGGGAACCTCCACCGGGGAGCTGTTTTTT
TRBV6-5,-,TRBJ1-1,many,CASSYSGNRGQNEAFF,TGTGCCAGCAGTTACTCAGGGAATCGGGGGCAAAATGAAGCTTTCTTT
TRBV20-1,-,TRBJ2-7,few,CSATGTTKGEQYF,TGCAGTGCCACCGGGACGACCAAGGGCGAGCAGTACTTC
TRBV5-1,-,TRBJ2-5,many,CASSLYVGETQYF,TGCGCCAGCAGCTTGTACGTGGGGGAGACCCAGTACTTC
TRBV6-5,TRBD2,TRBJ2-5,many,CASSRGRGQETQYF,TGTGCCAGCAGTCGCGGGAGAGGGCAAGAGACCCAGTACTTC
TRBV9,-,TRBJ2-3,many,CASSVSGGPDTQYF,TGTGCCAGCAGCGTATCCGGAGGACCAGATACGCAGTATTTT
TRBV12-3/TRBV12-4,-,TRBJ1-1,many,CASGLAFGQTEAFF,TGTGCCAGCGGGTTGGCCTTTGGACAAACTGAAGCTTTCTTT
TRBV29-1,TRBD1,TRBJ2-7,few,CSVAGTGTYEQYF,TGCAGCGTTGCCGGGACAGGGACCTACGAGCAGTACTTC
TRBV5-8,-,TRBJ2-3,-,CASSLAPGNTDTQYF,TGTGCCAGCAGCTTGGCTCCAGGGAACACAGATACGCAGTATTTT
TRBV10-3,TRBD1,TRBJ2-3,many,CAITRTGRTDTQYF,TGTGCCATCACACGGACAGGGCGCACAGATACGCAGTATTTT
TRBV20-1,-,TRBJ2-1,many,CSASRQYNEQFF,TGCAGTGCTAGCAGACAATACAATGAGCAGTTCTTC
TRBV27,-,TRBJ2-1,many,CASSFSGQYNEQFF,TGTGCCAGCAGTTTCAGTGGACAGTACAATGAGCAGTTCTTC
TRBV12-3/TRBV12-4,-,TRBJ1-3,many,CASSLGSSGNTIYF,TGTGCCAGCAGTTTAGGCAGCTCTGGAAACACCATATATTTT
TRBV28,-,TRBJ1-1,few,CASIEVLNTEAFF,TGTGCCAGCATAGAAGTCCTGAACACTGAAGCTTTCTTT
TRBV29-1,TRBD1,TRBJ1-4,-,CSVDKTGTNEKLFF,TGCAGCGTGGATAAGACAGGGACTAATGAAAAACTGTTTTTT
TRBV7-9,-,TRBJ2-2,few,CASSRGRTTGELFF,TGTGCCAGCAGCCGGGGCCGGACCACCGGGGAGCTGTTTTTT
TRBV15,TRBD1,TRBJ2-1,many,CATSSRDRVFDEQFF,TGTGCCACCAGCTCCCGGGACAGGGTGTTTGATGAGCAGTTCTTC
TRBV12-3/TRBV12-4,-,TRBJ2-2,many,CASSSGVDGELFF,TGTGCCAGCAGTTCTGGCGTTGACGGGGAGCTGTTTTTT
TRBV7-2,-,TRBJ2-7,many,CASSSGPFFSYEQYF,TGTGCCAGCAGCTCCGGGCCTTTCTTTTCCTACGAGCAGTACTTC
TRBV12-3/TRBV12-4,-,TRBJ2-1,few,CASSPVRGSSYNEQFF,TGTGCCAGCAGCCCCGTCCGAGGGAGCTCCTACAATGAGCAGTTCTTC
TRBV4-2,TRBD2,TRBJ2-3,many,CASSQTSGRADTQYF,TGTGCCAGCAGCCAGACGAGCGGGAGGGCAGATACGCAGTATTTT
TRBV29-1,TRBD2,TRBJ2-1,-,CSVEPLGGVYNEQFF,TGCAGCGTTGAGCCCCTGGGAGGGGTTTACAATGAGCAGTTCTTC
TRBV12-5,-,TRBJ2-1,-,CASGMGNEQFF,TGTGCTAGTGGTATGGGGAATGAGCAGTTCTTC
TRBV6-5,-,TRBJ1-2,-,CASSGTANYGYTF,TGTGCCAGCAGTGGAACGGCCAACTATGGCTACACCTTC
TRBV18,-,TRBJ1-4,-,CASSERFGTSEKLFF,TGTGCCAGCTCAGAGCGGTTCGGGACAAGCGAAAAACTGTTTTTT